Presented here are 12 T cell receptor beta chains from one specimen sequenced in a study of shared clonotypes between healthy human individuals. Using immunoSEQ multiplex PCR, the repertoire was profiled, and TCRdb retains in-frame clones only, with some absent. Here the sample spans 2 million to 2.5 million clones, over 85% being singletons. The naive CD8 subset, CD45RO-negative cells positively selected for CCR7, excluded terminally differentiated effector memory CD45RA+ cells. The specimen was naive CD8+ T cells sorted from blood. The receptor source for this set is a man between 18 and 29 years old in good health.

The chain carries TRBV30 and TRBJ2-3, with no clear D. There are 15 residues in the CDR3. Germline CDR1 and CDR2: GTSNPN and SVGIG (reference sequence). The ends were cut back, 0 bases at V and 1 base at J, with 11 bases in the middle. The CDR3: CAWSVSGWGTDTQYF. DNA of the CDR3: TGTGCCTGGAGTGTATCTGGTTGGGGCACAGATACGCAGTATTTT.

The J gene is TRBJ2-2, the V gene TRBV6-6, with 7 bases that match TRBD1. V was clipped by 2 bases and J by 5 bases; unmatched bases: 2. Per germline, CDR1 MNHNY and CDR2 SVGAGI (reference sequence). The CDR3 has 14 amino acids. CDR3 DNA sequence: TGTGCCAGCAGTTACCCGGACAGGACCGGGGAGCTGTTTTTT. Its protein product is CASSYPDRTGELFF.

J is TRBJ2-1 and V is TRBV4-1; 7 nucleotides line up with TRBD2. In germline, CDR1 is MGHRA, CDR2 YSYEKL. Trimming cost V 4 bases and J 2 bases; bases outside gene matches: 11. This CDR3 is 17 amino acids long. In DNA form, the CDR3 reads TGCGCCAGCAGCCGGGAAGTGGGGGAGGGAACCTACAATGAGCAGTTCTTC. Its translation is CASSREVGEGTYNEQFF.

This chain joins TRBV23-1 and TRBJ2-7, with 8 nucleotides matching TRBD2. TRBV23-1 is sorted into the ORF group, with uncertain function. The CDR3 totals 14 residues. Trimming cost V 9 bases and J 0 bases; bases outside gene matches: 7. The CDR3 is CARLAGMPSYEQYF. The CDR3 DNA reads as TGCGCCAGGCTAGCGGGTATGCCCTCCTACGAGCAGTACTTC.

The chain carries TRBV12-5 and TRBJ2-1; 9 positions agree with TRBD2. Germline CDR1 LGHNT, CDR2 FRNRAP. This CDR3 region has 15 residues. Unmatched junction bases numbered 7, after V lost 6 bases and J lost 4 bases. CDR3: CASGQRGEVYNEQFF. Here the CDR3 DNA reads TGTGCTAGTGGCCAGCGGGGGGAGGTTTACAATGAGCAGTTCTTC.

Concerning this clone: Other DNA sequences within the sample encode an identical CDR3. The V gene is TRBV19, the J gene TRBJ2-7, with D possibly TRBD1 on 6 matching bases. The CDR3 consists of 14 residues. Trimming took off 2 bases at V and 1 base at J, with 9 bases between the two ends. From germline, CDR1 is LNHDA and CDR2 SQIVND (reference sequence). Here the CDR3 reads CASSIQGPSYEQYF. The CDR3 nucleotides read TGTGCCAGTAGTATACAGGGGCCGTCCTACGAGCAGTACTTC.

This chain uses TRBV29-1 with TRBJ2-5, with TRBD1 matching 9 bases. Unmatched junction bases numbered 7, after V lost 7 bases and J lost 4 bases. The V gene's germline CDR1 is SQVTM and CDR2 ANQGSEA. This CDR3 region has 13 residues. This CDR3 reads CSGSTGGIETQYF. As DNA, the CDR3 is TGCAGCGGCTCGACAGGGGGAATAGAGACCCAGTACTTC.

This chain links TRBV6-1 with TRBJ2-1, with 11 bases matching TRBD2. V was clipped by 3 bases and J by 8 bases; unmatched bases: 9. The CDR3 has 16 residues. In germline, CDR1 is MNHNS, CDR2 SASEGT. CDR3 sequence (DNA): TGTGCCAGCAGTGATCATAGCGGGGGGGCCGGGGATGAGCAGTTCTTC. Protein sequence: CASSDHSGGAGDEQFF.

This clone was found once. This chain connects TRBV5-4 to TRBJ1-2; TRBD1 matches at 8 bases. The length of the CDR3 is 14 residues. The V gene's germline CDR1 is SGHNT and CDR2 YYREEE (reference sequence). The V and J ends lost 4 bases and 8 bases, in that order; junction bases with no gene match: 10. CDR3 nucleotide sequence: TGTGCCAGCAGCACTCAGGGGGCCGGTCGCGGCTACACCTTC. Residues: CASSTQGAGRGYTF.

The genes are TRBV9 and TRBJ2-7, with D unclear. CDR1 and CDR2 (germline): SGDLS, YYNGEE. Between the trimmed V and J ends, which lost 4 bases and 1 base, there was a span of 9 bases. The CDR3 runs 13 residues. The CDR3 is CASSLTESYEQYF. The CDR3 bases are TGTGCCAGCAGCCTTACAGAGTCCTACGAGCAGTACTTC. Looking up the rest from reference TRBV9 and TRBJ2-7 gives the full variable domain: DSGVTQTPKHLITATGQRVTLRCSPRSGDLSVYWYQQSLDQGLQFLIQYYNGEERAKGNILERFSAQQFPDLHSELNLSSLELGDSALYFCASSLTESYEQYFGPGTRLTVT.

The chain combines TRBV27 with TRBJ2-3; 7 bases are a match to TRBD2. Germline values: CDR1 MNHEY, CDR2 SMNVEV (reference sequence). The CDR3 loop spans 15 amino acids. With V trimmed by 1 base and J by 5 bases, 6 bases remained unmatched. CDR3 in amino acids: CASSLFAGDGDTQYF. In DNA, the CDR3 is TGTGCCAGCAGTTTATTCGCGGGGGACGGAGATACGCAGTATTTT.

The rearrangement uses TRBV10-3 and TRBJ2-7; 7 bases agree with TRBD2. V was pared by 2 bases and J by 1 base, with 2 bases of the junction left unmatched. In germline, CDR1 is ENHRY, CDR2 SYGVKD. The CDR3 extends over 14 amino acids. Here the CDR3 reads CAISETSESYEQYF. CDR3 in DNA: TGTGCCATCAGTGAGACTAGCGAATCCTACGAGCAGTACTTC.